Listed below are T cell receptor beta chains from one sample, sequenced in a study of cytomegalovirus exposure and HLA in healthy donors. Assay: immunoSEQ multiplex PCR; the TCRdb copy retains only in-frame clones and omits some. Found here are about 260,000 clones, about 83% of them singletons; the top ten hold about 2%. The sample consisted of PBMCs. Receptors were obtained from a woman aged 40-49 years in good health and CMV-seropositive. Each CDR3 is given with its conserved first and last residue. D genes are given only for firm matches. Clone size appears in some rows only: once, few, many, or a class for an expanded clone.

TRBV18	TRBJ2-6	NA	NA	CASSPKTRGTGANVLTF	TGTGCCAGCTCACCTAAAACAAGGGGGACTGGGGCCAACGTCCTGACTTTC
TRBV5-4	TRBJ2-3	NA	TRBD2	CASSGLGSTDTQYF	TGTGCCAGCAGCGGACTAGGGAGCACAGATACGCAGTATTTT
TRBV6-4	TRBJ2-5	NA	TRBD1	CASRRTGGQEETQYF	TGTGCCAGCAGGAGGACAGGGGGACAAGAAGAGACCCAGTACTTC
TRBV4-1	TRBJ2-1	NA	TRBD2	CASSQDRSRWLAGGVNEQFF	TGCGCCAGCAGCCAAGATAGAAGCCGATGGCTAGCGGGAGGGGTCAATGAGCAGTTCTTC
TRBV29-1	TRBJ2-1	NA	NA	CSATGTNEQFF	TGCAGCGCCACCGGGACTAATGAGCAGTTCTTC
TRBV18	TRBJ1-1	NA	NA	CASSVNRDGTEAFF	TGTGCCAGCTCAGTCAACAGGGATGGCACTGAAGCTTTCTTT
TRBV28	TRBJ2-1	NA	TRBD2	CASSPPGGRPFGNEQFF	TGTGCCAGCAGTCCACCGGGCGGGAGGCCGTTCGGCAATGAGCAGTTCTTC
TRBV7-9	TRBJ1-3	NA	NA	CASSLAPQGNTIYF	TGTGCCAGCAGCTTAGCCCCACAGGGAAACACCATATATTTT
TRBV6-1	TRBJ1-1	NA	NA	CASRISGGLFSEAFF	TGTGCCAGCCGAATCTCCGGGGGGCTGTTTTCTGAAGCTTTCTTT
TRBV6-5	TRBJ1-5	many	TRBD1	CASNPGQEYQPQHF	TGTGCCAGCAACCCGGGACAGGAGTATCAGCCCCAGCATTTT
TRBV29-1	TRBJ2-7	NA	TRBD2	CSVGWAGGPGEQYF	TGCAGCGTTGGGTGGGCGGGAGGGCCGGGAGAGCAGTACTTC
TRBV5-1	TRBJ2-2	NA	NA	CASSLDSTGELFF	TGCGCCAGCAGCTTAGACAGTACCGGGGAGCTGTTTTTT
TRBV7-9	TRBJ1-4	NA	NA	CASSPLLEKLFF	TGTGCCAGCAGCCCCCTTCTTGAAAAACTGTTTTTT
TRBV7-9	TRBJ1-1	NA	TRBD1	CASSPNLGQVNTEAFF	TGTGCCAGCAGCCCCAATTTGGGACAGGTGAACACTGAAGCTTTCTTT
TRBV25-1	TRBJ2-2	NA	TRBD2	CASSGSSGHTGELFF	TGTGCCAGCAGTGGTTCTAGCGGGCACACCGGGGAGCTGTTTTTT
TRBV7-9	TRBJ2-7	NA	TRBD2	CASSLGLAEGGEQYF	TGTGCCAGCAGCTTAGGACTAGCGGAGGGAGGCGAGCAGTACTTC
TRBV2	TRBJ1-1	once	TRBD1	CASSERTGGKGTEAFF	TGTGCCAGCAGTGAACGGACAGGGGGCAAGGGCACTGAAGCTTTCTTT
TRBV5-6	TRBJ1-4	NA	NA	CASSFLDSGDEKLFF	TGTGCCAGCAGCTTTTTGGACAGTGGTGACGAAAAACTGTTTTTT
TRBV27	TRBJ2-7	NA	NA	CASSLRGTYEQYF	TGTGCCAGCAGTTTAAGGGGGACCTACGAGCAGTACTTC
TRBV7-9	TRBJ2-1	few	NA	CASSLDRSSYNEQFF	TGTGCCAGCAGCTTAGACAGGAGCTCCTACAATGAGCAGTTCTTC
TRBV18	TRBJ2-7	NA	NA	CASSPTGSYEQYF	TGTGCCAGCTCACCGACGGGCTCCTACGAGCAGTACTTC
TRBV6-1	TRBJ1-3	NA	NA	CASSPRTENTIYF	TGTGCCAGCAGTCCCCGGACAGAAAACACCATATATTTT
TRBV7-9	TRBJ1-1	NA	TRBD1	CASSKPETGTGQAFF	TGTGCCAGCAGCAAACCAGAAACCGGGACAGGGCAGGCTTTCTTT
TRBV29-1	TRBJ2-1	once	TRBD2	CSVEAAGLAGVKEQSSYNEQFF	TGCAGCGTTGAAGCCGCGGGGCTAGCGGGCGTGAAAGAGCAAAGCTCCTACAATGAGCAGTTCTTC
TRBV6-5	TRBJ1-2	NA	TRBD1	CASSRTGIGGYTF	TGTGCCAGCAGCCGGACAGGGATCGGCGGCTACACCTTC
TRBV19	TRBJ2-2	few	NA	CASSTNRESNRAELFF	TGTGCCAGTAGTACTAACCGGGAATCTAATCGCGCGGAGCTGTTTTTT
TRBV5-1	TRBJ2-1	NA	TRBD2	CASSSSGLGSNEQFF	TGCGCCAGCAGCTCCTCCGGACTAGGCTCCAATGAGCAGTTCTTC
TRBV19	TRBJ1-1	NA	NA	CASIPERGTTEAFF	TGTGCCAGTATCCCGGAGCGGGGAACCACTGAAGCTTTCTTT
TRBV28	TRBJ2-1	NA	NA	CAISYPGFSYNEQFF	TGTGCCATCTCATATCCAGGGTTTTCCTACAATGAGCAGTTCTTC
TRBV5-1	TRBJ2-5	NA	TRBD2	CASSFSGTETQYF	TGCGCCAGCAGCTTCAGCGGGACAGAGACCCAGTACTTC
TRBV10-3	TRBJ2-2	few	TRBD1	CAIRETGDTGELFF	TGTGCCATCAGGGAGACAGGGGACACCGGGGAGCTGTTTTTT
TRBV7-9	TRBJ2-1	NA	TRBD2	CASSLLAGGFEQFF	TGTGCCAGCAGCTTACTAGCGGGAGGGTTTGAGCAGTTCTTC
TRBV4-2	TRBJ2-7	NA	NA	CASSQEGQEASYEQYF	TGTGCCAGCAGCCAAGAAGGACAAGAAGCATCCTACGAGCAGTACTTC
TRBV5-1	TRBJ2-5	NA	TRBD1	CASSDRQGAGETQYF	TGCGCCAGCAGTGATCGGCAGGGGGCTGGAGAGACCCAGTACTTC
TRBV5-4	TRBJ2-1	NA	NA	CASSLSESRDEQFF	TGTGCCAGCAGCTTGAGCGAGTCGAGGGATGAGCAGTTCTTC
TRBV6-4	TRBJ2-7	few	TRBD1	CASSGPGQKTYEQYF	TGTGCCAGCAGCGGCCCGGGACAGAAAACTTACGAGCAGTACTTC
TRBV11-3	TRBJ1-1	NA	TRBD1	CASSTDRGTEAFF	TGTGCCAGCAGCACAGACAGGGGGACTGAAGCTTTCTTT
TRBV29-1	TRBJ1-5	once	TRBD1	CSVATGANQPQHF	TGCAGCGTAGCTACAGGGGCCAATCAGCCCCAGCATTTT
TRBV15	TRBJ1-4	NA	NA	CATSRDGGFQGGEKLFF	TGTGCCACCAGCAGAGATGGAGGGTTCCAGGGCGGTGAAAAACTGTTTTTT
TRBV11-3	TRBJ2-5	NA	TRBD2	CASSLVLAGGSETQYF	TGTGCCAGCAGCTTAGTCTTGGCGGGGGGTTCGGAGACCCAGTACTTC
TRBV2	TRBJ2-2	NA	NA	CASSEASGNTGELFF	TGTGCCAGCAGTGAAGCGTCAGGAAACACCGGGGAGCTGTTTTTT
TRBV4-2	TRBJ2-1	NA	NA	CASSQEGTGYNEQFF	TGTGCCAGCAGCCAAGAGGGTACAGGATACAATGAGCAGTTCTTC
TRBV5-4	TRBJ2-7	NA	TRBD1	CASSPEQGRSPYEQYF	TGTGCCAGCAGCCCGGAACAGGGGCGATCCCCCTACGAGCAGTACTTC
TRBV19	TRBJ1-4	NA	TRBD1	CASSPDRVEVF	TGTGCCAGTAGTCCGGACAGGGTTGAGGTTTTT
TRBV5-1	TRBJ2-1	NA	TRBD2	CASSVGSGRVGNEQFF	TGCGCCAGCAGCGTAGGTAGCGGGAGGGTAGGGAATGAGCAGTTCTTC
TRBV28	TRBJ1-4	NA	TRBD1	CASSRDRGLPTNEKLFF	TGTGCCAGCAGCAGGGACAGGGGGCTACCAACTAATGAAAAACTGTTTTTT
TRBV6-5	TRBJ2-1	NA	TRBD2	CASSSFGTNRNEQFF	TGTGCCAGCAGCTCCTTCGGGACTAACAGGAATGAGCAGTTCTTC
TRBV7-2	TRBJ1-2	NA	NA	CASSSVYGYTF	TGTGCCAGCAGCTCGGTCTATGGCTACACCTTC
TRBV7-8	TRBJ2-2	NA	TRBD2	CASSPMGAGGIAGELFF	TGTGCCAGCAGCCCCATGGGAGCGGGAGGGATAGCCGGGGAGCTGTTTTTT
TRBV27	TRBJ2-5	NA	NA	CASSLGRGETQYF	TGTGCCAGCAGTTTAGGGCGGGGAGAGACCCAGTACTTC
TRBV7-2	TRBJ2-7	NA	NA	CASTRNLASYEQYF	TGTGCCAGCACCCGAAACTTAGCCTCCTACGAGCAGTACTTC
TRBV7-3	TRBJ1-1	NA	NA	CASSLSRNTEAFF	TGTGCCAGCAGCTTATCCAGGAACACTGAAGCTTTCTTT
TRBV18	TRBJ1-2	NA	TRBD1	CASSKTGGDGYTF	TGTGCCAGCTCAAAGACAGGGGGCGATGGCTACACCTTC
TRBV6-1	TRBJ2-2	NA	NA	CASRYTGKNTGELFF	TGTGCCAGCAGGTATACAGGGAAGAACACCGGGGAGCTGTTTTTT
TRBV7-3	TRBJ2-2	NA	NA	CASSKGQPYTGELFF	TGTGCCAGCAGCAAAGGACAGCCGTACACCGGGGAGCTGTTTTTT
TRBV27	TRBJ1-3	NA	NA	CASSLSGGPNSGNTIYF	TGTGCCAGCAGTTTATCGGGGGGTCCCAACTCTGGAAACACCATATATTTT
TRBV19	TRBJ2-1	NA	TRBD1	CASSTQGERLHEQFF	TGTGCCAGTAGTACCCAGGGGGAGCGGCTTCATGAGCAGTTCTTC
TRBV4-3	TRBJ2-2	NA	NA	CASSQDPGVASSNTGELFF	TGCGCCAGCAGCCAAGATCCGGGGGTGGCTTCCTCGAACACCGGGGAGCTGTTTTTT
TRBV21-1	TRBJ2-3	once	NA	CASRTSGRAAIPTDTQYF	TGTGCCAGCCGGACTAGCGGGAGGGCCGCGATTCCCACAGATACGCAGTATTTT